Listed below are T cell receptor beta chains from one sample, sequenced in a study of T cell repertoires in cytomegalovirus infection. These TCRs are of unknown antigen specificity. TCRdb processed the reads anew with MiXCR; each CDR3 protein has one entry. The table records fewer than 850,000 distinct CDR3 sequences, under 35% of them present only once. The input for sequencing was cultured CD8+ T cells from PBMCs, taken from culture after CMV antigen stimulation. Receptors originate from a human donor in good health (CMV status not recorded). Some clones in this sample may be carry-over from other donors' samples. Each CDR3 is given with its conserved first and last residue.

v_call	j_call	cdr3_aa
TRBV7-3	TRBJ1-2	CASSTVLQGFYGYTF
TRBV7-8	TRBJ1-5	CASSGAAGRYPNQPQHF
TRBV27	TRBJ1-6	CASSLGQGYRAPLHF
TRBV29-1	TRBJ1-2	CSVEDIYGYTF
TRBV27	TRBJ1-1	CASSLTVRGHAFF
TRBV7-4	TRBJ1-4	CASSLTAAYEKLFF
TRBV27	TRBJ2-2	CASSTAGGASPTGELFF
TRBV6-1	TRBJ1-5	CASSTIGGRAIGGNQPQHF
TRBV27	TRBJ1-4	CASSLVAEEKLFF
TRBV27	TRBJ2-5	CASSLRRQQETQYF
TRBV7-6	TRBJ2-2	CASSPQSPTVTNTGELFF
TRBV10-2	TRBJ2-6	CASSEMAGANVLTF
TRBV7-2	TRBJ2-4	CASRSPGGAKNIQYF
TRBV24-1	TRBJ2-1	CATSDLAGGLDNEQFF
TRBV6-6	TRBJ2-1	CASSYSLLAGEQFF
TRBV5-4	TRBJ1-1	CASSLMGERMNTEAFF
TRBV7-6	TRBJ2-3	CASSLGRGRPDTQYF
TRBV2	TRBJ2-3	CASSETAARDTQYF
TRBV12-3/TRBV12-4	TRBJ2-6	CASYLGGADPWRNVLTF
TRBV6-8	TRBJ2-3	CASSYSPDTFTNTQYF
TRBV7-8	TRBJ1-2	CASSTHSYGYTF
TRBV28	TRBJ1-1	CASSVIRRRSTEAFF
TRBV7-9	TRBJ2-1	CASSFPGGGRVYNEQFF
TRBV6-1	TRBJ1-3	CATLGQDSGNTIYF
TRBV19	TRBJ2-1	CASSIVHRGEQFF
TRBV28	TRBJ1-1	CASREWGDGGVNTEAFF
TRBV27	TRBJ2-5	CASRGLAGGQTQYF
TRBV2	TRBJ2-1	CASSIGTSEEYNEQFF
TRBV10-3	TRBJ2-1	CAISGLNRSYNEQFF
TRBV15	TRBJ1-5	CATNPDSPNQPQHF
TRBV7-6	TRBJ2-5	CASSSWTPQETQYF
TRBV7-6	TRBJ2-3	CASSLGTSPQDTQYF
TRBV6-8	TRBJ2-2	CASISEGTGELFF
TRBV19	TRBJ2-2	CASTPGRSWTGELFF
TRBV6-8	TRBJ2-1	CASSYAVNSYNEQFF
TRBV7-8	TRBJ2-7	CASSTRLAGSSYEQYF
TRBV11-3	TRBJ1-2	CASSIPTSGVIFGYTF
TRBV7-2	TRBJ2-3	CASSSSTARISSTDTQYF
TRBV7-9	TRBJ2-1	CASSPGDSYSGGEQFF
TRBV5-4	TRBJ1-1	CASSSDRVRAEAFF
TRBV7-9	TRBJ2-1	CASSSRQIAGVTSYNEQFF
TRBV6-2/TRBV6-3	TRBJ1-1	CASSYGQGLWTEAFF
TRBV7-8	TRBJ1-6	CATMADRVNSPLHF
TRBV27	TRBJ2-2	CASGPGQGTGELFF
TRBV27	TRBJ2-1	CASSSGWKEFF